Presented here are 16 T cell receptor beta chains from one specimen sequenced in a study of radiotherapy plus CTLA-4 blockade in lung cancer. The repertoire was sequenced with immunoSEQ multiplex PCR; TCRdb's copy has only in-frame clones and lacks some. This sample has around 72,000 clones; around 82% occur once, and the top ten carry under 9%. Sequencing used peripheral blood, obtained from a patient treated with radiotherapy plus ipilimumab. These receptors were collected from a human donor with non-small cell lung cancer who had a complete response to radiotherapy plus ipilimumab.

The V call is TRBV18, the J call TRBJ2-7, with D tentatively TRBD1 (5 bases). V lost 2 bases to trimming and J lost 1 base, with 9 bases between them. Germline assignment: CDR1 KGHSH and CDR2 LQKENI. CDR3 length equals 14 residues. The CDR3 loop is CASSPSDSSYEQYV. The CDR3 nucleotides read TGTGCCAGCTCACCATCCGACAGTTCCTACGAGCAGTACGTC.

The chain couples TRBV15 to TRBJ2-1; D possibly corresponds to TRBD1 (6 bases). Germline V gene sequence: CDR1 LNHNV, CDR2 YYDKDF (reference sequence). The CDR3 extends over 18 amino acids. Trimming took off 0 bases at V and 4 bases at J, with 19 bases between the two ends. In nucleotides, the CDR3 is TGTGCCACCAGCAGAGATTTTTCAGGGGACACAAGTTACAATGAGCAGTTCTTC. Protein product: CATSRDFSGDTSYNEQFF.

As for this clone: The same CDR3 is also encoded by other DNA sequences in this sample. CDR3 residues: CASSFPLGTLREQFF. CDR3 bases: TGCGCCAGCAGCTTCCCCCTCGGTACTCTCAGGGAGCAGTTCTTC. This chain links TRBV4-1 with TRBJ2-1; D ambiguous. Trimming cost V 5 bases and J 10 bases, with 21 bases left between them. The CDR3 sequence is 15 residues long. Germline V CDR1 and CDR2: MGHRA, YSYEKL.

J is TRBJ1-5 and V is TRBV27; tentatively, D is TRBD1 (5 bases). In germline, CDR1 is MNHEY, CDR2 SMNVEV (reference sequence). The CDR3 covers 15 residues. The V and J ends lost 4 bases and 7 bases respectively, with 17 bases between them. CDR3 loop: CASSSGGVGAQPQHF. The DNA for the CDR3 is TGTGCCAGCAGTTCCGGGGGGGTAGGGGCACAGCCCCAGCATTTT.

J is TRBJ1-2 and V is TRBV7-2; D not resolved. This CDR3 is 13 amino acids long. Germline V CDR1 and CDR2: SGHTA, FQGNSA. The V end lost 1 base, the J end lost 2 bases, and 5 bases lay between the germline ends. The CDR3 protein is CASSLEVNYGYTF. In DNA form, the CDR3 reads TGTGCCAGCAGCTTAGAGGTGAACTATGGCTACACCTTC. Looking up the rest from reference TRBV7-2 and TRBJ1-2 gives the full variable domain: GAGVSQSPSNKVTEKGKDVELRCDPISGHTALYWYRQSLGQGLEFLIYFQGNSAPDKSGLPSDRFSAERTGGSVSTLTIQRTQQEDSAVYLCASSLEVNYGYTFGSGTRLTVV.

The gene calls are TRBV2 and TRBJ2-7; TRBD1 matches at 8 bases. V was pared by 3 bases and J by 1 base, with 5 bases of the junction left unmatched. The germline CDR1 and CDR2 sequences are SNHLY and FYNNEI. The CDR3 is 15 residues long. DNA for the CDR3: TGTGCCAGCAGTGACGGGACAGGAGTTTCCTACGAGCAGTACTTC. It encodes CASSDGTGVSYEQYF.

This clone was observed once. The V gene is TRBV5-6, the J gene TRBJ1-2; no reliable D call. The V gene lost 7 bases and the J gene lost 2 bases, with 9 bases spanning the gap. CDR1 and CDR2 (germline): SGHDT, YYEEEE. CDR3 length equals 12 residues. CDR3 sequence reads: CASAGLNYGYTF. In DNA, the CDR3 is TGTGCCAGCGCGGGTCTGAACTATGGCTACACCTTC.

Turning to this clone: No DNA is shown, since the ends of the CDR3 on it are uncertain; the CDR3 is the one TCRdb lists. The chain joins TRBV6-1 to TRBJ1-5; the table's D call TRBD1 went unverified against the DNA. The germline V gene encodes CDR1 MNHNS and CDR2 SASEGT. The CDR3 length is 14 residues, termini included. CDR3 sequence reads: CASILDRGNQPQHF.

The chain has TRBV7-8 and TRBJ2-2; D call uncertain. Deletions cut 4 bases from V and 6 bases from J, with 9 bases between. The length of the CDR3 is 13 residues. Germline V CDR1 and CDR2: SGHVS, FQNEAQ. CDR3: CASSSFRAGELFF. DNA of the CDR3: TGTGCCAGCAGCTCCTTTAGGGCCGGGGAGCTGTTTTTT.

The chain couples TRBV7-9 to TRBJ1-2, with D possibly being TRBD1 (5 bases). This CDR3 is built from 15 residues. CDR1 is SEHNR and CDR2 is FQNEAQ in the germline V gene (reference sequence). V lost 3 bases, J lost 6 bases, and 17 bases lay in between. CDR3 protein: CASSFSGPGAHGYTF. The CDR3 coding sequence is TGTGCCAGCAGCTTCTCCGGTCCCGGGGCCCATGGCTACACCTTC. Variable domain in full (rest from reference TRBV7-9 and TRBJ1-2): DTGVSQNPRHKITKRGQNVTFRCDPISEHNRLYWYRQTLGQGPEFLTYFQNEAQLEKSRLLSDRFSAERPKGSFSTLEIQRTEQGDSAMYLCASSFSGPGAHGYTFGSGTRLTVV.

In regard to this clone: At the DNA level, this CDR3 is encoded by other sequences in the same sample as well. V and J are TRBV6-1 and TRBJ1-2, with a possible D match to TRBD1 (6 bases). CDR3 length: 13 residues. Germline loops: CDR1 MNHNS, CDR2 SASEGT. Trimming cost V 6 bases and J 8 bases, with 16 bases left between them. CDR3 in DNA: TGTGCCAGCAGGTTCGGGACGGGGGCCGGCTACACCTTC. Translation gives CASRFGTGAGYTF.

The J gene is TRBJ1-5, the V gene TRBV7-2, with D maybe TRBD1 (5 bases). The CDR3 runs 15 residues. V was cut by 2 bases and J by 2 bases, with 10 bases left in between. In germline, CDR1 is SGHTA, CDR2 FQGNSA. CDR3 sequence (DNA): TGTGCCAGCAGCTTAAGCAGGGACGGCAATCAGCCCCAGCATTTT. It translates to CASSLSRDGNQPQHF.

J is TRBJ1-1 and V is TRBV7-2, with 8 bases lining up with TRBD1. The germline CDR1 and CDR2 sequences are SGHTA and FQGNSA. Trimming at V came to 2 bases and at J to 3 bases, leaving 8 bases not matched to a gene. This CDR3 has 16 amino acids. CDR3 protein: CASSLPTGVGDTEAFF. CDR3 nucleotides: TGTGCCAGCAGCTTACCGACAGGGGTAGGGGACACTGAAGCTTTCTTT.

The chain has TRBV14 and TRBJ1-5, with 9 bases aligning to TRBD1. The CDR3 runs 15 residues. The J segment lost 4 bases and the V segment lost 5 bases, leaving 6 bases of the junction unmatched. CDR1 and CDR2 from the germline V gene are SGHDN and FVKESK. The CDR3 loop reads CASSATGGSNQPQHF. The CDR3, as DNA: TGTGCCAGCAGCGCCACAGGGGGCTCAAATCAGCCCCAGCATTTT. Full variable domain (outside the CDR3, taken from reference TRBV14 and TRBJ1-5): EAGVTQFPSHSVIEKGQTVTLRCDPISGHDNLYWYRRVMGKEIKFLLHFVKESKQDESGMPNNRFLAERTGGTYSTLKVQPAELEDSGVYFCASSATGGSNQPQHFGDGTRLSIL.

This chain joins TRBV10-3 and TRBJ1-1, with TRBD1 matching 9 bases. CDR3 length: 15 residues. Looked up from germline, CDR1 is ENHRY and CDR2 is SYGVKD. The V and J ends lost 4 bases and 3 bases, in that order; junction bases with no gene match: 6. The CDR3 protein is CAISASTGGDTEAFF. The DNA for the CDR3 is TGTGCCATCAGTGCCTCGACAGGGGGTGACACTGAAGCTTTCTTT.

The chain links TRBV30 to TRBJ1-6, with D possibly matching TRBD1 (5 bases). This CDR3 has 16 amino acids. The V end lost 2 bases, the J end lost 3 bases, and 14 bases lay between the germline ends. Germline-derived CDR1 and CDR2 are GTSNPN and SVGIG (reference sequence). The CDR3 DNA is TGTGCCTGGAGTCGGGGCCACCAGGGCTATAATTCACCCCTCCACTTT. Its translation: CAWSRGHQGYNSPLHF.